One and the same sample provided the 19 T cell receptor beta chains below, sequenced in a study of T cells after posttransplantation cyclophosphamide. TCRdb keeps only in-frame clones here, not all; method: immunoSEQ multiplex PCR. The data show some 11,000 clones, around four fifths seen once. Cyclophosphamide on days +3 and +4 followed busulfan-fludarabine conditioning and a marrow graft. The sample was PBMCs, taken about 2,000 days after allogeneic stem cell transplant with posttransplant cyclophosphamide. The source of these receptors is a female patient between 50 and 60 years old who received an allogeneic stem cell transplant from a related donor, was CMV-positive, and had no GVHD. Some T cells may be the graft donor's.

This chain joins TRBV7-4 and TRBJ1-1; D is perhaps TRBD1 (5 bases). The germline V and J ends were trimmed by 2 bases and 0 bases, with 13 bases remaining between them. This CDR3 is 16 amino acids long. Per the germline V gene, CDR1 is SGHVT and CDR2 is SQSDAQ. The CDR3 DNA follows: TGTGCCAGCAGCTTAATTAGGACACCTATGAACACTGAAGCTTTCTTT. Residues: CASSLIRTPMNTEAFF.

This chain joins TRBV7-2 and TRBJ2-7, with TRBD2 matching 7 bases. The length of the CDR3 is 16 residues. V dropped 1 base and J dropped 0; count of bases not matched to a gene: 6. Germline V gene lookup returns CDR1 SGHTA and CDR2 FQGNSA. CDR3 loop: CASSLGYGRSSYEQYF. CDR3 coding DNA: TGTGCCAGCAGCTTAGGATACGGGAGGAGCTCCTACGAGCAGTACTTC.

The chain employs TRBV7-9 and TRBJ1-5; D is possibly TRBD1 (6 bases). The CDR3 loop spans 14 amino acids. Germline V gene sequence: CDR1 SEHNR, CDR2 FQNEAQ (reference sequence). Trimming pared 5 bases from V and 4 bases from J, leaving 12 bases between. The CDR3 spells CASSPGQPNQPQHF. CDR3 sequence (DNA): TGTGCCAGCAGCCCCGGACAGCCTAATCAGCCCCAGCATTTT.

CDR3 region: CASSLFQGAWSTDTQYF. Written as DNA, the CDR3 is TGTGCCAGCAGTTTATTCCAGGGGGCATGGAGCACAGATACGCAGTATTTT. The V gene is TRBV27, the J gene TRBJ2-3, with TRBD1 matching over 8 bases. This CDR3 has 17 amino acids. CDR1 is MNHEY and CDR2 is SMNVEV in the germline V gene (reference sequence). V lost 1 base to trimming and J lost 0 bases; unmatched junction nucleotides: 6.

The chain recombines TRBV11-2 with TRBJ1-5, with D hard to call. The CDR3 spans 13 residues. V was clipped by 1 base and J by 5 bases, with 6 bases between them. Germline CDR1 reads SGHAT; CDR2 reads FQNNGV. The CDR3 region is CASSLVLDQPQHF. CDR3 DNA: TGTGCCAGCAGCTTAGTGCTAGATCAGCCCCAGCATTTT.

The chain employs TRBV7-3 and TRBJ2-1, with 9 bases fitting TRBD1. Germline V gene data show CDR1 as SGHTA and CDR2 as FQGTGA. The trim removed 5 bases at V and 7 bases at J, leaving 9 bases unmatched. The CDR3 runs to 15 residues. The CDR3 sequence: CASSPHRGPENEQFF. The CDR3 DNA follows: TGTGCCAGCAGCCCCCACAGGGGGCCAGAGAATGAGCAGTTCTTC.

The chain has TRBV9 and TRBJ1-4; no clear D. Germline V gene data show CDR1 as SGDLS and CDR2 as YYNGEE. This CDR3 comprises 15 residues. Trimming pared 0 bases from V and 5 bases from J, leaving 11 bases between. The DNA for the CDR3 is TGTGCCAGCAGCGTAGCCCACAGCTCAAATGAAAAACTGTTTTTT. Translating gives CASSVAHSSNEKLFF. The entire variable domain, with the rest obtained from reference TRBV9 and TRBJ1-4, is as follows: DSGVTQTPKHLITATGQRVTLRCSPRSGDLSVYWYQQSLDQGLQFLIQYYNGEERAKGNILERFSAQQFPDLHSELNLSSLELGDSALYFCASSVAHSSNEKLFFGSGTQLSVL.

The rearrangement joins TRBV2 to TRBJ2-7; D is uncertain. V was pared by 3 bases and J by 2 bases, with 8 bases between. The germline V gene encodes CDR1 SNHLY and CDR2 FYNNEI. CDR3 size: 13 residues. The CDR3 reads CASSERLAYEQYF. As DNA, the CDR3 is TGTGCCAGCAGTGAGAGACTGGCCTACGAGCAGTACTTC.

In DNA form, the CDR3 reads TGCGCCAGCAGCCAAGCGGGGTTCCCGGACTACGAGCAGTACTTC. Translation: CASSQAGFPDYEQYF. The chain employs TRBV4-1 and TRBJ2-7, with a weak D call TRBD2 (5 bases). V was cut by 1 base and J by 3 bases, with 13 bases left in between. The CDR3 contains 15 residues. The germline CDR1 and CDR2 sequences are MGHRA and YSYEKL.

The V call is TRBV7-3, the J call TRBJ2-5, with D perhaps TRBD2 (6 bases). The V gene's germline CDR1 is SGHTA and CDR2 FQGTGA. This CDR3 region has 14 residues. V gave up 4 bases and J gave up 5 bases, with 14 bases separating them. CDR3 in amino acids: CASSSLGGSETQYF. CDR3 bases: TGTGCCAGCAGCTCTTTGGGGGGATCCGAGACCCAGTACTTC.

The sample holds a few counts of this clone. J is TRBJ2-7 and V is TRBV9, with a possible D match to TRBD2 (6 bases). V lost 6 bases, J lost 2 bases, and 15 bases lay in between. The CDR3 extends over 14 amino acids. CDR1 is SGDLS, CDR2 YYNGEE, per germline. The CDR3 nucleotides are TGTGCCAGCAATCCTTCCGGGACTCCCTACGAGCAGTACTTC. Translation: CASNPSGTPYEQYF.

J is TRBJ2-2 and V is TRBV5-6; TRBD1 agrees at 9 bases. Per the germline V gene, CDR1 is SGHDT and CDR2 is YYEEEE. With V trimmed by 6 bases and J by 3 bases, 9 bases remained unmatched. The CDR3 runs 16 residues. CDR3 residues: CASNKGQGTHTGELFF. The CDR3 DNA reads TGTGCCAGCAACAAGGGACAGGGAACCCACACCGGGGAGCTGTTTTTT.

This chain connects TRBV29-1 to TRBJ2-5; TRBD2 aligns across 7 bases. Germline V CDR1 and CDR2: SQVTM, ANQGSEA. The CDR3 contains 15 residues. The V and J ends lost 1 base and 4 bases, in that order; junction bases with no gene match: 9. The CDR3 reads CSVEGEPGLPETQYF. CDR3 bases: TGCAGCGTTGAAGGGGAGCCGGGACTACCAGAGACCCAGTACTTC.

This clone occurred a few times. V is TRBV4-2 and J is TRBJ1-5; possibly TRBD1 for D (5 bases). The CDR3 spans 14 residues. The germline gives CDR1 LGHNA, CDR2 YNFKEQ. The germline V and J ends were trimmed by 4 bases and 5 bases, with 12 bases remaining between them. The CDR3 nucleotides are TGTGCCAGCAGCCCCGGTGGGGCTGATCAGCCCCAGCATTTT. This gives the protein CASSPGGADQPQHF.

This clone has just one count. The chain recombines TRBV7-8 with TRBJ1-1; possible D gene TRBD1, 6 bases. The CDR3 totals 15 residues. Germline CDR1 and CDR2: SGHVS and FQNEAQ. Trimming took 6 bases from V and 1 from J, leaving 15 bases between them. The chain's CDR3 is CASRGNQGTNTEAFF. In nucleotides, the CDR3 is TGTGCCAGCAGGGGTAATCAGGGGACGAACACTGAAGCTTTCTTT.

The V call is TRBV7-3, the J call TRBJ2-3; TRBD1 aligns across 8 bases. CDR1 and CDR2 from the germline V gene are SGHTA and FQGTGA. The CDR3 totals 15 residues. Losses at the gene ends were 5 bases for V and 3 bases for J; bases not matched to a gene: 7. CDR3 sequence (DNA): TGTGCCAGCAGCCATCGGACAGGGAAGACAGATACGCAGTATTTT. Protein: CASSHRTGKTDTQYF.

This CDR3 is CASSVTRDTAYGYTF. The CDR3 nucleotides are TGTGCCAGCAGCGTTACGAGGGACACCGCCTATGGCTACACCTTC. The chain joins TRBV9 to TRBJ1-2, with D perhaps TRBD1 (6 bases). This CDR3 is 15 amino acids long. The V end was cut by 2 bases, the J end by 4 bases, with 15 bases between. Germline V lookup: CDR1 SGDLS, CDR2 YYNGEE.

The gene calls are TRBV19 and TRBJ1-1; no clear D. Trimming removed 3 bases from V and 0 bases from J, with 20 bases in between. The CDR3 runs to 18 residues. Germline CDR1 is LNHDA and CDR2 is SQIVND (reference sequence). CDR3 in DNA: TGTGCCAGTAGTATTTACTCTGGGCGGGCAGCCTTGAACACTGAAGCTTTCTTT. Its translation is CASSIYSGRAALNTEAFF.

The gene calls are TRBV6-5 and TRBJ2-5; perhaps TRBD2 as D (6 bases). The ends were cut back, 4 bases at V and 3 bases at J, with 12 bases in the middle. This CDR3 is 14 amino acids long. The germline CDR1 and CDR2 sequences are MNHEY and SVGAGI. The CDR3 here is CASSLLAGEETQYF. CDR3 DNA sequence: TGTGCCAGCAGTTTACTAGCTGGGGAAGAGACCCAGTACTTC.